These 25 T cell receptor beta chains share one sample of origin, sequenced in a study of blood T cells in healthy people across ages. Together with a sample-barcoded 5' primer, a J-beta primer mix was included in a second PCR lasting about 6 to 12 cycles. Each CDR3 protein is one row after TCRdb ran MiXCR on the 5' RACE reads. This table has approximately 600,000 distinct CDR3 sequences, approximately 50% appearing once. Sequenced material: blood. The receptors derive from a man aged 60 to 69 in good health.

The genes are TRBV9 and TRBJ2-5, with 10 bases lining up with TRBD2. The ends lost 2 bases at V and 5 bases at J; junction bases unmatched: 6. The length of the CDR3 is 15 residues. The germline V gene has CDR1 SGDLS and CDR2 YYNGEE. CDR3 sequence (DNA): TGTGCCAGCAGCGTCGGAGCGGGGGGGTTGGAGACCCAGTACTTC. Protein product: CASSVGAGGLETQYF.

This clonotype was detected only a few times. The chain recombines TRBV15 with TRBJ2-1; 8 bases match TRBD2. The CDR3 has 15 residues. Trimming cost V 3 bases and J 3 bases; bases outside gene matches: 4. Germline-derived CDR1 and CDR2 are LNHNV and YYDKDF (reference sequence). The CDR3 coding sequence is TGTGCCACCAGCAGCGGGGGGGCTCTCTACAATGAGCAGTTCTTC. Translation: CATSSGGALYNEQFF.

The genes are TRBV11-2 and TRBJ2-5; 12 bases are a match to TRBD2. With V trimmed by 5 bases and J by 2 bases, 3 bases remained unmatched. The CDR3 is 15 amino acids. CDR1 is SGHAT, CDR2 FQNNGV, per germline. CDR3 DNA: TGTGCCAGCAGCACCGGACTAGCGGGGCAAGAGACCCAGTACTTC. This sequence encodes CASSTGLAGQETQYF.

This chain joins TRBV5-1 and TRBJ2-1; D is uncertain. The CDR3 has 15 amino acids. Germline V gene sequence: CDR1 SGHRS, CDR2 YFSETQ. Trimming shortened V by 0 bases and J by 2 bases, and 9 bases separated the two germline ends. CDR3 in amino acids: CASSLAAEPYNEQFF. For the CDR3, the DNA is TGCGCCAGCAGCTTGGCGGCAGAACCCTACAATGAGCAGTTCTTC.

The CDR3: CASSFWGKGKNIQYF. The CDR3 bases are TGTGCCAGCAGTTTCTGGGGGAAAGGCAAAAACATTCAGTACTTC. The chain employs TRBV12-3 or TRBV12-4 and TRBJ2-4; D is perhaps TRBD1 or TRBD2 (5 bases each). This CDR3 spans 15 amino acids. V gave up 3 bases and J gave up 3 bases, with 12 bases separating them.

This CDR3 reads CASSLYSPRVFGANVLTF. The CDR3 region has the DNA TGTGCCAGCAGCTTGTACTCCCCCAGGGTCTTTGGGGCCAACGTCCTGACTTTC. This sequence joins TRBV7-8 and TRBJ2-6; possibly TRBD1 for D (5 bases). The CDR3 consists of 18 residues. In germline, CDR1 is SGHVS, CDR2 FQNEAQ. With 3 bases removed from V and 3 bases from J, the gap between germline ends came to 18 bases.

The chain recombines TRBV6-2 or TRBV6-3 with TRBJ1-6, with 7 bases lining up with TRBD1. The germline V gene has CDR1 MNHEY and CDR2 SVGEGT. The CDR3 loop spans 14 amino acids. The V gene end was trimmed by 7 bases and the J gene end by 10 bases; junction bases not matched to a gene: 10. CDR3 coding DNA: TGTGCCAGCACCCCGGGACAGTGGGGATCACCCCTCCACTTT. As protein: CASTPGQWGSPLHF.

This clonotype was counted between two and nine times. Here the CDR3 DNA reads TGCGCCAGCAGCTACCCTAGCGGGGGGTCCAGTGAGCAGTTCTTC. Amino acid sequence: CASSYPSGGSSEQFF. The chain joins TRBV5-1 to TRBJ2-1; TRBD2 matches 11 bases. CDR3 length: 15 residues. Germline loops: CDR1 SGHRS, CDR2 YFSETQ. V dropped 3 bases and J dropped 9; count of bases not matched to a gene: 8.

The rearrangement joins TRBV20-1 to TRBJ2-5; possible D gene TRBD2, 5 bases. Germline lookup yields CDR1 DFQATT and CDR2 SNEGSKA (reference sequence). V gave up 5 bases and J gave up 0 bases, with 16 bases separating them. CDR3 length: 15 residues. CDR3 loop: CSADASGLYQETQYF. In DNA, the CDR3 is TGCAGTGCTGATGCCTCGGGATTATACCAAGAGACCCAGTACTTC.

CDR3 sequence: CSVARDSSQPQHF. In DNA form, the CDR3 reads TGCAGCGTTGCCCGGGACAGTAGCCAGCCCCAGCATTTT. The chain combines TRBV29-1 with TRBJ1-5; 7 bases map to TRBD1. The CDR3 spans 13 residues. Germline V gene lookup returns CDR1 SQVTM and CDR2 ANQGSEA. V dropped 4 bases and J dropped 7; count of bases not matched to a gene: 7.

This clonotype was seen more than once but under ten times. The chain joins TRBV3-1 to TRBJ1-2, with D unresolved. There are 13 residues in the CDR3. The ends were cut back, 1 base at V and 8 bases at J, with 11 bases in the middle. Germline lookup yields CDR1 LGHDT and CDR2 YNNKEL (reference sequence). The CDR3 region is CASSQATVQGYTF. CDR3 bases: TGTGCCAGCAGCCAAGCCACAGTCCAGGGCTACACCTTC.

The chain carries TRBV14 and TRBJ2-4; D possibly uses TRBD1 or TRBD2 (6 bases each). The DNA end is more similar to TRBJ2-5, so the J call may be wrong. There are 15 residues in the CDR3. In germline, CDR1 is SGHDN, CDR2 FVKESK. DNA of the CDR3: TGTGCCAGCACCTCCTCGAGGGGGGCCCGGGAGACCCAGTACTTC. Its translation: CASTSSRGARETQYF.

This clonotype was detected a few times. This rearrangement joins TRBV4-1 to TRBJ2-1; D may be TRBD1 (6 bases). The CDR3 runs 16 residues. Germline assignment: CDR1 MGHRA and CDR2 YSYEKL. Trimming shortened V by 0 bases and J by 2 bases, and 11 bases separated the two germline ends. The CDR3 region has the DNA TGCGCCAGCAGCCAAGATCCGCAGGGGCCCTACAATGAGCAGTTCTTC. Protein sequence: CASSQDPQGPYNEQFF.

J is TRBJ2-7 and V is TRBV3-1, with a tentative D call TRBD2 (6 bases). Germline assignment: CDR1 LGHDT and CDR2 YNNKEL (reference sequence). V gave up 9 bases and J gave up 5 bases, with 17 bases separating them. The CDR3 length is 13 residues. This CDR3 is CASHFGGSNEQYF. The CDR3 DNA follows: TGTGCCAGTCATTTCGGGGGATCCAACGAGCAGTACTTC.

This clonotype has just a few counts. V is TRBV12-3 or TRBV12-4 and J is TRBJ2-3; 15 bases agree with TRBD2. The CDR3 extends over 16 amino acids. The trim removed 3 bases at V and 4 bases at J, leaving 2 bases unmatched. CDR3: CASSFGTSGGSDTQYF. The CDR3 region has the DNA TGTGCCAGCAGTTTCGGGACTAGCGGGGGGTCAGATACGCAGTATTTT.

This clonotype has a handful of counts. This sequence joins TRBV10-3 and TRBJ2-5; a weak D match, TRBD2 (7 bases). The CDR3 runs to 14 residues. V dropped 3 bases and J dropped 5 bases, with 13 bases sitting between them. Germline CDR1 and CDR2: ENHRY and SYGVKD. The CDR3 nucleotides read TGTGCCATCAGTGATTGGACAGCGGGGGAGACCCAGTACTTC. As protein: CAISDWTAGETQYF.

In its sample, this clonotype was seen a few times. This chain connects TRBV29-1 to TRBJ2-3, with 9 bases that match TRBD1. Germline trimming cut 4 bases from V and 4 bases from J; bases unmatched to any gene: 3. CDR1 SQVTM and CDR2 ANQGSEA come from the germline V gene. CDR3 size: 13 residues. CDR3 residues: CSVARTGADTQYF. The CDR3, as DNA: TGCAGCGTTGCCCGGACAGGGGCAGATACGCAGTATTTT.

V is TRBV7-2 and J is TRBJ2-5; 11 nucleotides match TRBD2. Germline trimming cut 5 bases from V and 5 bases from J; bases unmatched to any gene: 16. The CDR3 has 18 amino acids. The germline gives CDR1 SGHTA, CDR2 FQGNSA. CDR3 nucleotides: TGTGCCAGCAGCCCGAAAGAACTAGCGGGGGACCCCATGGAGACCCAGTACTTC. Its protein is CASSPKELAGDPMETQYF.

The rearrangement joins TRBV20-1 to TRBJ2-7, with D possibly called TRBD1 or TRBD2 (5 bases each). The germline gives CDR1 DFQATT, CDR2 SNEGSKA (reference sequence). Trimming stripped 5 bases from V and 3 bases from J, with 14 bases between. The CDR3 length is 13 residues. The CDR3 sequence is CSAPGRVDYEQYF. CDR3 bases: TGCAGTGCTCCGGGACGGGTGGACTACGAGCAGTACTTC.

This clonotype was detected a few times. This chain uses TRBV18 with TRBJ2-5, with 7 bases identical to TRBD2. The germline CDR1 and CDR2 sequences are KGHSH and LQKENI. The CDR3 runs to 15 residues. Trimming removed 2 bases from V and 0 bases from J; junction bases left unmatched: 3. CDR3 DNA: TGTGCCAGCTCACCAACTGGGGGGGACCAAGAGACCCAGTACTTC. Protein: CASSPTGGDQETQYF.

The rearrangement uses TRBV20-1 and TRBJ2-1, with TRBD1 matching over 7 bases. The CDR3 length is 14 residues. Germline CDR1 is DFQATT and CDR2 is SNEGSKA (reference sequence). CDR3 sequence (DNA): TGCAGCGCTGTTACAGGGGCACCCTACAATGAGCAGTTCTTC. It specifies CSAVTGAPYNEQFF.

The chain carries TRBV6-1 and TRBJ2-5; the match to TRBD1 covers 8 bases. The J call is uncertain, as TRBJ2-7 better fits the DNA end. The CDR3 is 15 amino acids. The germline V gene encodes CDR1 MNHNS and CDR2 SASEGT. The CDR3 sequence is CASSEQDRVSYEQYF. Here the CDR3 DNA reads TGTGCCAGCAGTGAGCAGGACAGGGTCTCCTACGAGCAGTACTTC.

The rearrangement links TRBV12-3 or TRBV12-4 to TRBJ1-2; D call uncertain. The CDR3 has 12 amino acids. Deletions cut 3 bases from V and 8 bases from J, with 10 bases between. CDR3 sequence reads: CASSFSRYGYTF. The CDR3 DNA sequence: TGTGCCAGCAGTTTCAGTAGGTACGGCTACACCTTC.

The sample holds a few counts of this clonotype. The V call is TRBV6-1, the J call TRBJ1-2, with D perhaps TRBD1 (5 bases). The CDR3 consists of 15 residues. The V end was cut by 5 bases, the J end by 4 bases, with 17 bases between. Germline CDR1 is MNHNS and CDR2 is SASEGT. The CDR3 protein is CASSSLPGPSYGYTF. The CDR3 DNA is TGTGCCAGCAGTTCCCTGCCGGGACCTTCCTATGGCTACACCTTC.

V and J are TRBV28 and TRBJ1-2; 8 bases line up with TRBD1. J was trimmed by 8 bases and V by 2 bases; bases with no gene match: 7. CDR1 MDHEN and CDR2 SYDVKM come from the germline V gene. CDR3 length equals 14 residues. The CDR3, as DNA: TGTGCCAGCAGTTTACGGCAGGGGGCGCGGGGCTACACCTTC. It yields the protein CASSLRQGARGYTF.